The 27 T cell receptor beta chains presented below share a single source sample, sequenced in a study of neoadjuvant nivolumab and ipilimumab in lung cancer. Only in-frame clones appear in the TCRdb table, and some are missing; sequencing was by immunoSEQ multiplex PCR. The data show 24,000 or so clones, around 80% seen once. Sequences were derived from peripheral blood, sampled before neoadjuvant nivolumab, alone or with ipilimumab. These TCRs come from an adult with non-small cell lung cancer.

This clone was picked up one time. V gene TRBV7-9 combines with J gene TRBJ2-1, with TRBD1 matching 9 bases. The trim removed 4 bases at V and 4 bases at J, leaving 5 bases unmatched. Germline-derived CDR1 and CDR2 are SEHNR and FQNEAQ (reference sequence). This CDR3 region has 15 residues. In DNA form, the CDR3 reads TGTGCCAGCAGCTCCGACAGGGGGGATTACAATGAGCAGTTCTTC. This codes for CASSSDRGDYNEQFF. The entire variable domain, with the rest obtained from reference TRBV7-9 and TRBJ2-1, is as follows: DTGVSQNPRHKITKRGQNVTFRCDPISEHNRLYWYRQTLGQGPEFLTYFQNEAQLEKSRLLSDRFSAERPKGSFSTLEIQRTEQGDSAMYLCASSSDRGDYNEQFFGPGTRLTVL.

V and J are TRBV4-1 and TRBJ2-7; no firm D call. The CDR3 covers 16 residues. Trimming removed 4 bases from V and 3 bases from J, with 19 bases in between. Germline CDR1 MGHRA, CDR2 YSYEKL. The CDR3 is CASSPRERDANYEQYF. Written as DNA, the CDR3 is TGCGCCAGCAGCCCAAGAGAGCGAGACGCAAACTACGAGCAGTACTTC.

CDR3 residues: CASSVRDLWGEAFF. The CDR3 DNA reads as TGTGCCAGCAGCGTACGGGACCTCTGGGGGGAAGCTTTCTTT. This sequence joins TRBV9 and TRBJ1-1; tentatively, D is TRBD1 (5 bases). This CDR3 is built from 14 residues. In germline, CDR1 is SGDLS, CDR2 YYNGEE. With 1 base removed from V and 8 bases from J, the gap between germline ends came to 15 bases.

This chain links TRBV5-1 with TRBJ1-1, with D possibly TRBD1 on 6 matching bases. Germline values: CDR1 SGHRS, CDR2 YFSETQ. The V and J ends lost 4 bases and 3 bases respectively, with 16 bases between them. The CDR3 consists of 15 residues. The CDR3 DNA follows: TGCGCCAGCAGCGCGAGGGACATTGTCTACACTGAAGCTTTCTTT. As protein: CASSARDIVYTEAFF.

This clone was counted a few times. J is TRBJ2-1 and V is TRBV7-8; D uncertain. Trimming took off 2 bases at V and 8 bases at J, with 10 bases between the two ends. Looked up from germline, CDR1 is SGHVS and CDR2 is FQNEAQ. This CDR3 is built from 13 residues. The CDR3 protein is CASSLSRLDEQFF. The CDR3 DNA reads TGTGCCAGCAGCTTAAGTCGGTTGGATGAGCAGTTCTTC.

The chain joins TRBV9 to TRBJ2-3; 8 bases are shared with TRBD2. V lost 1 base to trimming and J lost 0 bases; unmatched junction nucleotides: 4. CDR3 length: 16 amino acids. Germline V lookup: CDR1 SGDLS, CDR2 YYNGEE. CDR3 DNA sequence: TGTGCCAGCAGCGTACGGGGGGGCAGTAGCACAGATACGCAGTATTTT. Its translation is CASSVRGGSSTDTQYF.

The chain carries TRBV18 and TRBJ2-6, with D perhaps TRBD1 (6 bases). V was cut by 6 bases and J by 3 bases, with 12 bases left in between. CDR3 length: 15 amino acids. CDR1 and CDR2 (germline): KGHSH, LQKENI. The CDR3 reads CASSPRGGGANVLTF. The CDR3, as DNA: TGTGCCAGCTCGCCCAGGGGTGGTGGGGCCAACGTCCTGACTTTC. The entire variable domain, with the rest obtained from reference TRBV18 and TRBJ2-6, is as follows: NAGVMQNPRHLVRRRGQEARLRCSPMKGHSHVYWYRQLPEEGLKFMVYLQKENIIDESGMPKERFSAEFPKEGPSILRIQQVVRGDSAAYFCASSPRGGGANVLTFGAGSRLTVL.

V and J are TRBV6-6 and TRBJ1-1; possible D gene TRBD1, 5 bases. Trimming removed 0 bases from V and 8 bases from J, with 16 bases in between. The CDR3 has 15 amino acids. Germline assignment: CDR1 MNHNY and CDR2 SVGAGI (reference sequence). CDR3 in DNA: TGTGCCAGCAGTTACTCGCCCCTTCACGGGACCGAAGCTTTCTTT. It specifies CASSYSPLHGTEAFF.

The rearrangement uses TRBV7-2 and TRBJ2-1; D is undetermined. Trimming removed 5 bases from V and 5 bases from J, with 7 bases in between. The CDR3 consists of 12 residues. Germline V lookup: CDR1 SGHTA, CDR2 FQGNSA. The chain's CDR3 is CASSPLNNEQFF. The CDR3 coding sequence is TGTGCCAGCAGCCCCCTTAACAATGAGCAGTTCTTC.

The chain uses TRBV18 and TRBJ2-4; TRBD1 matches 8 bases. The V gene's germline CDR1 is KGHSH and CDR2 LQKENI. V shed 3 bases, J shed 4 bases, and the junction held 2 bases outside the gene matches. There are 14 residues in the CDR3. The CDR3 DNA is TGTGCCAGCTCACCTGACAGGGGAAAAAACATTCAGTACTTC. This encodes CASSPDRGKNIQYF.

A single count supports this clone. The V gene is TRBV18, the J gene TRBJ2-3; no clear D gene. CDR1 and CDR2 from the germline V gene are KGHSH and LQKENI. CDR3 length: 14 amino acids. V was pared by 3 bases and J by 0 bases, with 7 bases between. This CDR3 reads CASSPAISTDTQYF. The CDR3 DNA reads TGTGCCAGCTCACCGGCAATAAGCACAGATACGCAGTATTTT.

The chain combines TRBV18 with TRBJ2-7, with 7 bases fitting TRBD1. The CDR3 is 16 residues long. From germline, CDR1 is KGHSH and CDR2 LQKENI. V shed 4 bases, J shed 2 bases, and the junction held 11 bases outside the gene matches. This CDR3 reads CASSREIQGRTYEQYF. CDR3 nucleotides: TGTGCCAGCTCACGAGAGATACAGGGGAGAACCTACGAGCAGTACTTC.

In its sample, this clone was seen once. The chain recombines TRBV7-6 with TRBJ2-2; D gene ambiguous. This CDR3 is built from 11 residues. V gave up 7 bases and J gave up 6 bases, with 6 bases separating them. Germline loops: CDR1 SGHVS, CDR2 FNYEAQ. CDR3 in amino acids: CASMGSGELFF. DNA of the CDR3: TGTGCCAGCATGGGGTCCGGGGAGCTGTTTTTT.

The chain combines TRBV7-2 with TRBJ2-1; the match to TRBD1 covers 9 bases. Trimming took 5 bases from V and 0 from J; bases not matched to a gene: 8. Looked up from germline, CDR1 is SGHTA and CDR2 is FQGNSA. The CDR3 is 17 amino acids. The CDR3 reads CASSLEQGAYSYNEQFF. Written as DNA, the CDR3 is TGTGCCAGCAGCCTAGAACAGGGGGCCTACTCCTACAATGAGCAGTTCTTC. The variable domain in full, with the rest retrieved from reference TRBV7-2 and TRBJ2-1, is GAGVSQSPSNKVTEKGKDVELRCDPISGHTALYWYRQSLGQGLEFLIYFQGNSAPDKSGLPSDRFSAERTGGSVSTLTIQRTQQEDSAVYLCASSLEQGAYSYNEQFFGPGTRLTVL.

The CDR3 loop reads CAISRGESPLHF. The CDR3 DNA reads TGTGCCATCAGCAGGGGGGAATCACCCCTCCACTTT. V usage is TRBV10-3 and J usage is TRBJ1-6; 7 positions agree with TRBD1. Germline V gene data show CDR1 as ENHRY and CDR2 as SYGVKD. The CDR3 is 12 residues long. V gave up 6 bases and J gave up 10 bases; unmatched junction bases: 3.

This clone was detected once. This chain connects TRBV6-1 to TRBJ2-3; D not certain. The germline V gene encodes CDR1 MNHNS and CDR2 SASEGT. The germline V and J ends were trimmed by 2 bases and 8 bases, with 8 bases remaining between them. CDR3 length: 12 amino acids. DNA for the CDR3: TGTGCCAGCAGTGAAAAGCAAGCTACGCAGTATTTT. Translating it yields CASSEKQATQYF.

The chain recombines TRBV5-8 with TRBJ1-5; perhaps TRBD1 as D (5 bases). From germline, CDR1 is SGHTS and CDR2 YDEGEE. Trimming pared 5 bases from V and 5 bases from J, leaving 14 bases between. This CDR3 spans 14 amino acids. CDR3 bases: TGTGCCAGCAGTGAAGGGGCAGGGTATCAGCCCCAGCATTTT. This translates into CASSEGAGYQPQHF.

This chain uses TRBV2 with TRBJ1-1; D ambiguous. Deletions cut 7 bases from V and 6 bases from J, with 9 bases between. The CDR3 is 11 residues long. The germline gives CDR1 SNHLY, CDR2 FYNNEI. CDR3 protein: CASTPSAEAFF. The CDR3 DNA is TGTGCCAGCACACCGTCCGCTGAAGCTTTCTTT. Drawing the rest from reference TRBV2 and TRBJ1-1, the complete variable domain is EPEVTQTPSHQVTQMGQEVILRCVPISNHLYFYWYRQILGQKVEFLVSFYNNEISEKSEIFDDQFSVERPDGSNFTLKIRSTKLEDSAMYFCASTPSAEAFFGQGTRLTVV.

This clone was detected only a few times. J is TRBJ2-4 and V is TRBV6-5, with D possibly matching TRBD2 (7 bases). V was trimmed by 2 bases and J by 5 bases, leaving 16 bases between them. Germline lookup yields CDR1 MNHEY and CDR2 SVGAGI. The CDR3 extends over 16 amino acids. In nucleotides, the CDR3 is TGTGCCAGCAGTTACAGGGGGGGCCTTCGGGAAAACATTCAGTACTTC. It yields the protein CASSYRGGLRENIQYF.

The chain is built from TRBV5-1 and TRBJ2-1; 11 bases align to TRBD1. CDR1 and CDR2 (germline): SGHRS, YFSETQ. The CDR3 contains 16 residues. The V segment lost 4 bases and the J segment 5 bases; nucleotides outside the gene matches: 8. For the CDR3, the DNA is TGCGCCAGCAGCCCCGGACAGGGGGCGCCTAACAATGAGCAGTTCTTC. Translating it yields CASSPGQGAPNNEQFF.

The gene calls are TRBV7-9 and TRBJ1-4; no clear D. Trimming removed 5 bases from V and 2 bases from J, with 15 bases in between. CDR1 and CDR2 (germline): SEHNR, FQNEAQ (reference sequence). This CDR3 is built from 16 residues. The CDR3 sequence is CASSQGMGSTNEKLFF. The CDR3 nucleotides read TGTGCCAGCAGCCAAGGGATGGGGAGCACTAATGAAAAACTGTTTTTT.

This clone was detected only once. This CDR3 reads CASSLWASGKADTQYF. CDR3 nucleotide sequence: TGTGCCAGCAGCTTATGGGCTAGCGGAAAGGCAGATACGCAGTATTTT. The chain employs TRBV7-9 and TRBJ2-3; TRBD2 agrees at 7 bases. The CDR3 is made up of 16 amino acids. Per the germline V gene, CDR1 is SEHNR and CDR2 is FQNEAQ (reference sequence). The V gene end was trimmed by 2 bases and the J gene end by 4 bases; junction bases not matched to a gene: 9.

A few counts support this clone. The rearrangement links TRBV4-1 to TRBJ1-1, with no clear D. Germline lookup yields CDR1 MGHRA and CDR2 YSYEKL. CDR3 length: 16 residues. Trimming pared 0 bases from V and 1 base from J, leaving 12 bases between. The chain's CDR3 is CASSQDWERRNTEAFF. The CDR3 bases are TGCGCCAGCAGCCAAGATTGGGAACGCAGGAACACTGAAGCTTTCTTT.

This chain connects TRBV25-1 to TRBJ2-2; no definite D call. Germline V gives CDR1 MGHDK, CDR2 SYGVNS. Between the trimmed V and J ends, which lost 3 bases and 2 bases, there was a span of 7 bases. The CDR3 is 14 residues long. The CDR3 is CASSDYRNTGELFF. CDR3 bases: TGTGCCAGCAGTGATTACCGTAACACCGGGGAGCTGTTTTTT. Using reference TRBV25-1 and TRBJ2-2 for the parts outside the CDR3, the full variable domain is EADIYQTPRYLVIGTGKKITLECSQTMGHDKMYWYQQDPGMELHLIHYSYGVNSTEKGDLSSESTVSRIRTEHFPLTLESARPSHTSQYLCASSDYRNTGELFFGEGSRLTVL.

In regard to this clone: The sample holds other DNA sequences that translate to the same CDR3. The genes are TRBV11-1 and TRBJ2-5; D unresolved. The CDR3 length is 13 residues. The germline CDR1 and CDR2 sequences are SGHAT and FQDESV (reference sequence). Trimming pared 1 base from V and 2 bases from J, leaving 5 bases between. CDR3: CASSLGGQETQYF. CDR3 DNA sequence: TGTGCCAGCAGCTTAGGGGGACAAGAGACCCAGTACTTC.

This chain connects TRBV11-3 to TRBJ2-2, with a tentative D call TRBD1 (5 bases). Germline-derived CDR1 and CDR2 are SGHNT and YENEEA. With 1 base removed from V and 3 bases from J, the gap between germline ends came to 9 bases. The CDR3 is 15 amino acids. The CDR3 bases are TGTGCCAGCAGCTTAGGGGGCGGTGACACCGGGGAGCTGTTTTTT. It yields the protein CASSLGGGDTGELFF.

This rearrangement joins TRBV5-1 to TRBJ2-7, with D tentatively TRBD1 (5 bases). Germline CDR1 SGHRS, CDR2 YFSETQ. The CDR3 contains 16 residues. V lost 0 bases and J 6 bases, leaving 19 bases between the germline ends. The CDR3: CASSLALGQSKGEQYF. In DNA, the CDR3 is TGCGCCAGCAGCTTGGCTTTGGGGCAGTCAAAAGGCGAGCAGTACTTC. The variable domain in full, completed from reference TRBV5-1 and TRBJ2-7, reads KAGVTQTPRYLIKTRGQQVTLSCSPISGHRSVSWYQQTPGQGLQFLFEYFSETQRNKGNFPGRFSGRQFSNSRSEMNVSTLELGDSALYLCASSLALGQSKGEQYFGPGTRLTVT.